Presented here are 17 T cell receptor beta chains from one specimen sequenced in a study of T cell repertoires in cytomegalovirus infection. TCRdb itself ran the reads through MiXCR, one entry per CDR3 protein. The sample records roughly 500,000 distinct CDR3 sequences, approximately 10% being singletons. The sequenced material came from PBMCs. The receptors here all came from a human donor in good health (CMV status not recorded). Some clones in this sample may be carry-over from other donors' samples.

V usage is TRBV7-3 and J usage is TRBJ2-1, with TRBD1 matching 7 bases. Germline loops: CDR1 SGHTA, CDR2 FQGTGA. The ends lost 5 bases at V and 1 base at J; junction bases unmatched: 5. The CDR3 contains 15 residues. DNA of the CDR3: TGTGCCAGCAGCCAGGGGGTGGGTTCCTACAATGAGCAGTTCTTC. It is translated as CASSQGVGSYNEQFF.

This clonotype was seen only a few times. V gene TRBV2 combines with J gene TRBJ2-2, with D unresolved. This CDR3 spans 12 amino acids. Germline CDR1 SNHLY, CDR2 FYNNEI. Trimming took off 6 bases at V and 7 bases at J, with 9 bases between the two ends. CDR3 in amino acids: CASRADGGELFF. In nucleotides, the CDR3 is TGTGCCAGCAGGGCGGACGGCGGGGAGCTGTTTTTT. The variable domain in full, completed from reference TRBV2 and TRBJ2-2, reads EPEVTQTPSHQVTQMGQEVILRCVPISNHLYFYWYRQILGQKVEFLVSFYNNEISEKSEIFDDQFSVERPDGSNFTLKIRSTKLEDSAMYFCASRADGGELFFGEGSRLTVL.

This clonotype was counted at least ten times. This chain connects TRBV7-3 to TRBJ2-1, with 7 bases aligning to TRBD2. The CDR3 covers 15 residues. J was trimmed by 3 bases and V by 5 bases; bases with no gene match: 7. CDR1 SGHTA and CDR2 FQGTGA come from the germline V gene. The CDR3 protein is CASSPTGTNYNEQFF. The CDR3 nucleotides are TGTGCCAGCAGCCCAACCGGGACTAACTACAATGAGCAGTTCTTC.

This clonotype was observed a few times. V and J are TRBV24-1 and TRBJ2-5, with 16 bases aligning to TRBD2. The germline V gene encodes CDR1 KGHDR and CDR2 SFDVKD. V lost 4 bases and J lost 5; bases outside the gene matches: 15. This CDR3 comprises 20 residues. CDR3 DNA: TGTGCCACCAGTGACGCTGACAGCATGGGACTAGCGGGAGGGCCGGAGACCCAGTACTTC. This sequence encodes CATSDADSMGLAGGPETQYF.

This chain joins TRBV7-2 and TRBJ1-1; TRBD1 agrees at 8 bases. From germline, CDR1 is SGHTA and CDR2 FQGNSA. CDR3 length equals 15 residues. Unmatched junction bases numbered 0, after V lost 0 bases and J lost 0 bases. The CDR3: CASSLATGVNTEAFF. In nucleotides, the CDR3 is TGTGCCAGCAGCTTAGCGACAGGGGTGAACACTGAAGCTTTCTTT.

This clonotype was counted only a few times. The V call is TRBV30, the J call TRBJ1-1; perhaps TRBD1 as D (6 bases). Germline values: CDR1 GTSNPN, CDR2 SVGIG (reference sequence). V was shortened by 1 base and J by 1 base, with 10 bases between the two germline ends. The CDR3 has 14 residues. The CDR3 here is CAWSGTGQNTEAFF. CDR3 nucleotide sequence: TGTGCCTGGAGTGGTACAGGGCAGAACACTGAAGCTTTCTTT.

Notes on this clonotype: The junction differs from germline at one of its ends, possibly a read error. This chain joins TRBV11-3 and TRBJ2-1, with 14 bases fitting TRBD2. The CDR3 loop spans 17 amino acids. Germline-derived CDR1 and CDR2 are SGHNT and YENEEA. In nucleotides, the CDR3 is TGTGCCAGCAGCAAGGGACTAGCGGGGGACTCCTACGATGAGCAGTTCTTC. It is translated as CASSKGLAGDSYDEQFF.

This clonotype was counted only a few times. For the CDR3, the DNA is TGCAGTCCAAGGACTAGCGGGAGTAATGAGCAGTTCTTC. Its translation is CSPRTSGSNEQFF. The V and J genes are TRBV20-1 and TRBJ2-1, with 13 bases matching TRBD2. The CDR3 consists of 13 residues. From germline, CDR1 is DFQATT and CDR2 SNEGSKA (reference sequence). V was pared by 8 bases and J by 7 bases, with 5 bases of the junction left unmatched.

This clonotype occurred many times. This chain joins TRBV7-8 and TRBJ1-1, with D unresolved. The germline CDR1 and CDR2 sequences are SGHVS and FQNEAQ. The V and J ends lost 6 bases and 1 base respectively, with 12 bases between them. The length of the CDR3 is 14 residues. CDR3 protein: CASRSFEQNTEAFF. The DNA of the CDR3 is TGTGCCAGCAGGTCATTCGAGCAGAACACTGAAGCTTTCTTT.

This clonotype was detected many times. The chain has TRBV30 and TRBJ1-2; TRBD1 might be the D (5 bases). The CDR3 sequence is 14 residues long. Trimming stripped 1 base from V and 2 bases from J, with 11 bases between. In germline, CDR1 is GTSNPN, CDR2 SVGIG (reference sequence). The CDR3 loop is CAWSATQGNYGYTF. The DNA for the CDR3 is TGTGCCTGGAGTGCAACCCAGGGCAACTATGGCTACACCTTC.

The sample holds many counts of this clonotype. This rearrangement joins TRBV5-4 to TRBJ2-7; D assignment may be TRBD1 or TRBD2 (5 bases each). V lost 4 bases and J 7 bases, leaving 21 bases between the germline ends. Germline V gene sequence: CDR1 SGHNT, CDR2 YYREEE (reference sequence). The CDR3 length is 15 residues. CDR3 amino acids: CASSLPGTLLGEQYF. CDR3 coding DNA: TGTGCCAGCAGCCTCCCCGGGACCCTCCTGGGGGAGCAGTACTTC.

Remarks on this clonotype: The junction does not match germline at one end; this may be a read error. The chain joins TRBV7-3 to TRBJ1-1, with D maybe TRBD1 (6 bases). CDR1 and CDR2 from the germline V gene are SGHTA and FQGTGA. The CDR3 loop spans 15 amino acids. The CDR3 DNA is TGTGCCAGCAGCTCCCTAGGACAGTTTCACACTGAAGTTTTCTTC. Amino acids: CASSSLGQFHTEVFF.

V usage is TRBV7-9 and J usage is TRBJ1-5; possibly TRBD1 for D (6 bases). The germline V gene has CDR1 SEHNR and CDR2 FQNEAQ (reference sequence). Trimming stripped 1 base from V and 11 bases from J, with 9 bases between. CDR3 length: 12 residues. CDR3 DNA: TGTGCCAGCAGCTTAGTAGGGGGGACCCAGCATTTT. This codes for CASSLVGGTQHF.

At least ten counts were recorded for this clonotype. J is TRBJ2-7 and V is TRBV15; 15 bases fit TRBD2. J gave up 0 bases and V 6 bases, and 6 bases lay outside the gene matches. The CDR3 is 17 residues long. Germline values: CDR1 LNHNV, CDR2 YYDKDF (reference sequence). CDR3 amino acids: CATRTGLAGGISYEQYF. The DNA of the CDR3 is TGTGCCACCAGAACGGGACTAGCGGGAGGAATCTCCTACGAGCAGTACTTC.

There are many counts of this clonotype. The chain uses TRBV12-3 or TRBV12-4 and TRBJ1-5; D not resolved. V shed 1 base and J shed 6 bases, with 10 bases lying between them. The CDR3 has 14 residues. CDR3 amino acids: CASSLGLGSQPQHF. The CDR3, as DNA: TGTGCCAGCAGTTTAGGGTTGGGTAGTCAGCCCCAGCATTTT.

This clonotype was observed many times. The CDR3 DNA reads TGTGCCAGCAGCTCCAGCGGACTAGCGGGATCCTACGAGCAGTACTTC. This sequence encodes CASSSSGLAGSYEQYF. The chain employs TRBV7-2 and TRBJ2-7; 12 nucleotides align to TRBD2. Germline CDR1 reads SGHTA; CDR2 reads FQGNSA. V was pared by 4 bases and J by 1 base, with 5 bases of the junction left unmatched. This CDR3 is 16 amino acids long.

This clonotype was seen repeatedly, ten times or more. The rearrangement links TRBV11-2 to TRBJ1-1, with D hard to call. The CDR3 has 14 residues. CDR1 is SGHAT and CDR2 is FQNNGV in the germline V gene. V was trimmed by 4 bases and J by 0 bases, leaving 9 bases between them. The CDR3 sequence: CASSSDTLNTEAFF. In DNA form, the CDR3 reads TGTGCCAGCAGCTCCGACACCCTGAACACTGAAGCTTTCTTT.